The subject of this entry is one T cell receptor beta chain. Its cognate antigen has yet to be identified. No per-base quality is available; no much larger clone lies one base away. Between the V and J ends, shortened by 3 bases and 4 bases respectively, the junction contains 10 bases. Per the germline V gene, SGDLS is the CDR1 and YYNGEE is the CDR2. The CDR3, cysteine through phenylalanine, is 13 amino acids long. Of the read, only the CDR3 DNA is kept; its 39 bases are in frame from base 1. The record originates from a study of CD8 T cells in Susac syndrome (dated by TCRdb to between 2019 and 2020). At the level of the whole study: Repertoire sequencing was used to test whether CD8+ T cell activation and differentiation in Susac syndrome was antigen driven. CD8+ T cell repertoire clonality was compared between more than ten healthy donors, some 14 Susac syndrome patients and roughly 15 multiple sclerosis patients. Study-wide conclusions, independent of this receptor: The study acknowledged that relatively few individuals were included in the TCR sequencing and HLA analysis.

RNA was extracted using the RNeasy kit, and about 0.5 to 1 ug of the RNA was reverse transcribed with random hexamers. The immunoSEQ multiplex PCR assay, which covers 54 Vbeta and 13 Jbeta segments, was used to amplify TCR beta CDR3 regions. Bias from PCR amplification was corrected by using a synthetic template baseline for primer optimization and for computational correction. In the source study's methods: Only productive sequences were kept, with reads annotated to V, D and J genes according to IMGT and analyzed in immunoSEQ Analyzer. To calculate clonality, Shannon entropy was normalized by log2 of the number of productive unique sequences and then subtracted from one. For each patient and control, public and private clones were evaluated among the 100 most prevalent clones. Clones were defined as Susac-specific if absent from the healthy and MS cohorts, from 1052 published viral clones and from other ImmuneACCESS disease sequences. TCRdb's own reprocessing of the public reads used fastp at Q25 and MiXCR and kept productive beta chains. Rows with a matching CDR3 protein are joined into one entry that keeps the most common DNA and genes. The V and J calls here are based on TCRdb, not the publication. This sample comprises around 45,000 distinct CDR3 sequences, about 92% of them detected only once. The top ten constitute less than 0.55% of the sample.

Peripheral blood CD8+ and CD4+ T cells from healthy donors, Susac syndrome patients and multiple sclerosis patients were profiled by high-throughput TCR beta sequencing. The healthy donors served as controls matched for age and sex. Bulk CD8+ and CD4+ T cells were purified by magnetic negative isolation, whereas CD8+ TEMRA cells were enriched by FACS. Blood was drawn into EDTA tubes, processed within 24 hours, and PBMCs were isolated by density gradient centrifugation. PBMCs intended for TCR sequencing were cryopreserved in liquid nitrogen and were subsequently thawed in a 37 degrees C water bath. Purity of sorted or isolated CD4+, CD8+ and CD8+ TEMRA cells was at least 90%.

The sample consisted of CD8+ T cells from PBMCs. The sequence joins TRBV9 to TRBJ1-2, with the D gene call left open. The clonotype originates from a human donor in good health. At the DNA level, the sequence is TGTGCCAGCAGCGAAGGGAGTCCCTATGGCTACACCTTC. Its product reads: CASSEGSPYGYTF.